The next 11 T cell receptor beta chains were all read from a single sample in a study of tumor-infiltrating lymphocytes in localized non-small cell lung cancer. The data were produced by immunoSEQ multiplex PCR, yet TCRdb's version contains in-frame clones alone and is incomplete. The sample gives some 21,000 clones, 60% to 80% of which show up once; around 3.5% is in the top ten. Source material: lung tumor tissue. These receptors were obtained from a human donor with non-small cell lung cancer.

Written as DNA, the CDR3 is TGCGCCAGCAGCTTTTACACCGGGGAGCTGTTTTTT. Protein sequence: CASSFYTGELFF. This chain joins TRBV5-1 and TRBJ2-2; D is unclear. The CDR3 is made up of 12 amino acids. The V gene lost 2 bases and the J gene lost 3 bases, with 2 bases spanning the gap. The germline gives CDR1 SGHRS, CDR2 YFSETQ.

The chain uses TRBV19 and TRBJ2-1, with TRBD1 matching 7 bases. V shed 7 bases, J shed 2 bases, and the junction held 14 bases outside the gene matches. This CDR3 region has 17 residues. Germline values: CDR1 LNHDA, CDR2 SQIVND (reference sequence). CDR3: CASNPGQRRGTYNEQFF. CDR3 DNA: TGTGCCAGTAACCCGGGACAGCGCAGAGGAACCTACAATGAGCAGTTCTTC.

The V call is TRBV5-4, the J call TRBJ2-7; D is perhaps TRBD2 (7 bases). The CDR3 runs to 16 residues. Trimming took 0 bases from V and 2 from J, leaving 15 bases between them. Germline CDR1 reads SGHNT; CDR2 reads YYREEE (reference sequence). The chain's CDR3 is CASSLDGGGRTYEQYF. The CDR3 DNA reads as TGTGCCAGCAGCTTGGATGGGGGGGGGCGAACCTACGAGCAGTACTTC.

The rearrangement joins TRBV18 to TRBJ2-2, with 8 bases matching TRBD2. The V gene's germline CDR1 is KGHSH and CDR2 LQKENI. The CDR3 sequence is 17 residues long. Losses at the gene ends were 3 bases for V and 0 bases for J; bases not matched to a gene: 6. The CDR3 DNA sequence: TGTGCCAGCTCACCGGCCCCAGCGGGGGCGAACACCGGGGAGCTGTTTTTT. It specifies CASSPAPAGANTGELFF.

The chain couples TRBV7-3 to TRBJ2-1, with D possibly being TRBD1 (5 bases). CDR3 length: 13 residues. V was pared by 6 bases and J by 4 bases, with 10 bases between. CDR1 and CDR2 (germline): SGHTA, FQGTGA. As DNA, the CDR3 is TGTGCCAGCAGTTCAGGGCAGTACAATGAGCAGTTCTTC. Amino acid sequence: CASSSGQYNEQFF.

The chain combines TRBV4-3 with TRBJ2-5; 11 bases are a match to TRBD2. Per germline, CDR1 LGHNA and CDR2 YSLEER. CDR3 length equals 16 residues. Trimming cost V 1 base and J 6 bases; bases outside gene matches: 7. DNA of the CDR3: TGCGCCAGCAGCCAAGGGATAGCGGGAGGGCCTCAGACCCAGTACTTC. Translating gives CASSQGIAGGPQTQYF.

This chain links TRBV9 with TRBJ2-7; TRBD2 matches at 13 bases. The J segment lost 0 bases and the V segment lost 4 bases, leaving 13 bases of the junction unmatched. This CDR3 contains 19 residues. Germline loops: CDR1 SGDLS, CDR2 YYNGEE. Here the CDR3 reads CASSSGLAGVDSRSYEQYF. Written as DNA, the CDR3 is TGTGCCAGCAGCTCAGGACTAGCGGGAGTCGATTCCCGCTCCTACGAGCAGTACTTC.

The chain links TRBV11-2 to TRBJ2-7; TRBD1 or TRBD2 may be the D gene (5 bases each). CDR3 size: 15 residues. The V end lost 6 bases, the J end lost 2 bases, and 17 bases lay between the germline ends. CDR1 is SGHAT and CDR2 is FQNNGV in the germline V gene. CDR3 loop: CASRPWDGKPYEQYF. DNA of the CDR3: TGTGCCAGCAGACCGTGGGACGGAAAACCCTACGAGCAGTACTTC.

The rearrangement uses TRBV11-2 and TRBJ2-7; D unresolved. From germline, CDR1 is SGHAT and CDR2 FQNNGV. The CDR3 covers 12 residues. Trimming left V 1 base short and J 3 bases short, with 4 bases between. The DNA of the CDR3 is TGTGCCAGCAGCTTAGCTGGCTACGAGCAGTACTTC. This codes for CASSLAGYEQYF.

Remarks on this clone: Compared with germline, one end of the junction differs, possibly owing to a read error. The genes are TRBV19 and TRBJ2-7; 7 nucleotides align to TRBD1. The CDR3 length is 12 residues. Germline CDR1 is LNHDA and CDR2 is SQIVND (reference sequence). CDR3 amino acids: CASSFRMGQQHF. Here the CDR3 DNA reads TGTGCCAGTAGTTTTAGAATGGGACAGCAGCACTTC. Together with reference TRBV19 and TRBJ2-7, the CDR3 gives the full variable domain: DGGITQSPKYLFRKEGQNVTLSCEQNLNHDAMYWYRQDPGQGLRLIYYSQIVNDFQKGDIAEGYSVSREKKESFPLTVTSAQKNPTAFYLCASSFRMGQQHFGPGTRLTVT.

The chain couples TRBV9 to TRBJ1-5; TRBD1 agrees at 11 bases. V gave up 3 bases and J gave up 6 bases; unmatched junction bases: 5. The CDR3 runs to 15 residues. Germline lookup yields CDR1 SGDLS and CDR2 YYNGEE. In DNA form, the CDR3 reads TGTGCCAGCAGCGGAGGGACAGGGGGAGGTCAGCCCCAGCATTTT. It yields the protein CASSGGTGGGQPQHF.